These 31 T cell receptor beta chains came from one sample sequenced in a study of blood T cell repertoires in COVID-19. TCRdb's table, derived via immunoSEQ multiplex PCR, lists solely in-frame clones and lacks some. Of about 190,000 clones detected, around four fifths appear once; the ten largest clones hold 4.5% to 5.5%. The sequencing sample was made of peripheral blood. These receptors all come from a woman in her 70s with active or convalescent COVID-19.

This sequence joins TRBV9 and TRBJ2-1; 9 bases map to TRBD2. The junction had 13 bases not matched to a gene; V was cut back by 4 bases and J by 5 bases. CDR3 length: 17 residues. The germline V gene has CDR1 SGDLS and CDR2 YYNGEE. The CDR3 DNA sequence: TGTGCCAGCAGCCCCAGTTATGCTAGCGGGGTGAACAATGAGCAGTTCTTC. Protein product: CASSPSYASGVNNEQFF.

The chain uses TRBV28 and TRBJ1-5; 8 bases are shared with TRBD1. The germline V gene encodes CDR1 MDHEN and CDR2 SYDVKM. This CDR3 has 16 amino acids. The V and J ends lost 4 bases and 1 base, in that order; junction bases with no gene match: 6. The CDR3 region has the DNA TGTGCCAGCAGTTCGACAGGGGAGGCGAGCAATCAGCCCCAGCATTTT. Protein: CASSSTGEASNQPQHF.

The V call is TRBV6-5, the J call TRBJ2-1; D may be TRBD2 (7 bases). CDR3 length equals 14 residues. Germline assignment: CDR1 MNHEY and CDR2 SVGAGI. Trimming shortened V by 11 bases and J by 3 bases, and 17 bases separated the two germline ends. The DNA for the CDR3 is TGTGCCGGGGGGGCGGGAGAGGGCTACAATGAGCAGTTCTTC. Its protein product is CAGGAGEGYNEQFF.

This clone was recorded only once. The chain employs TRBV5-6 and TRBJ2-7, with TRBD1 identical over 8 bases. CDR1 SGHDT and CDR2 YYEEEE come from the germline V gene. This CDR3 has 13 residues. The trim removed 1 base at V and 7 bases at J, leaving 4 bases unmatched. CDR3 sequence: CASSLLRGREQYF. Written as DNA, the CDR3 is TGTGCCAGCAGCTTGCTCAGGGGGCGGGAGCAGTACTTC.

The chain links TRBV2 to TRBJ1-1, with TRBD1 matching 7 bases. V lost 6 bases, J lost 4 bases, and 11 bases stayed unmatched. Germline V gene lookup returns CDR1 SNHLY and CDR2 FYNNEI. The CDR3 contains 15 residues. CDR3 sequence: CASSPQGGVSTEAFF. Here the CDR3 DNA reads TGTGCCAGCAGCCCCCAAGGGGGCGTATCCACTGAAGCTTTCTTT.

This clone came up once. The V gene is TRBV9, the J gene TRBJ1-1; D is undetermined. This CDR3 contains 12 residues. Germline V CDR1 and CDR2: SGDLS, YYNGEE. V was pared by 3 bases and J by 3 bases, with 6 bases between. CDR3 protein: CASSEAYTEAFF. In DNA, the CDR3 is TGTGCCAGCAGCGAAGCCTACACTGAAGCTTTCTTT.

The rearrangement uses TRBV28 and TRBJ2-2, with 10 nucleotides matching TRBD1. From germline, CDR1 is MDHEN and CDR2 SYDVKM. This CDR3 has 17 residues. V gave up 5 bases and J gave up 3 bases; unmatched junction bases: 9. The DNA of the CDR3 is TGTGCCAGCAGTACTATCGTGACAGGGGGCCACACCGGGGAGCTGTTTTTT. Protein sequence: CASSTIVTGGHTGELFF.

The rearrangement links TRBV2 to TRBJ2-4; a weak D match, TRBD1 (5 bases). Germline CDR1 and CDR2: SNHLY and FYNNEI. Trimming took 6 bases from V and 0 from J, leaving 21 bases between them. This CDR3 contains 18 residues. As DNA, the CDR3 is TGTGCCAGCAGGGCGAGTTCAGGGTATGGAGAAGCCAAAAACATTCAGTACTTC. Its protein product is CASRASSGYGEAKNIQYF.

The chain couples TRBV4-1 to TRBJ1-4; 7 nucleotides match TRBD1. The J segment lost 6 bases and the V segment lost 0 bases, leaving 4 bases of the junction unmatched. CDR3 size: 15 residues. Per germline, CDR1 MGHRA and CDR2 YSYEKL. CDR3 loop: CASSQDPGTDEKLFF. For the CDR3, the DNA is TGCGCCAGCAGCCAAGATCCCGGGACAGATGAAAAACTGTTTTTT.

The chain employs TRBV21-1 and TRBJ2-7; TRBD2 is taken as the D call from the table, unchecked against the DNA. TRBV21-1 is noted as a pseudogene. The CDR3 consists of 18 residues. The CDR3 is CASSKAPSGKGLSYEQYF. Here the CDR3 DNA reads TGTGCCAGCAGCAAAGCTCCTAGCGGGAAGGGGCTCAGTTACGAGCAGTACTTC.

A single count supports this clone. The rearrangement joins TRBV13 to TRBJ2-3, with 9 positions matching TRBD2. Germline V CDR1 and CDR2: PRHDT, FYEKMQ (reference sequence). The CDR3 has 17 residues. After removal of 0 bases from V and 2 bases from J, the junction contained 6 bases not matched to a gene. The CDR3 DNA is TGTGCCAGCAGCTTAGGTCGAGCGGGAGGACACACAGATACGCAGTATTTT. This gives the protein CASSLGRAGGHTDTQYF.

This chain connects TRBV12-5 to TRBJ2-1; TRBD2 might be the D (5 bases). Germline CDR1 and CDR2: LGHNT and FRNRAP. The CDR3 extends over 15 amino acids. V was pared by 1 base and J by 6 bases, with 13 bases between. The CDR3 region has the DNA TGTGCTAGTGGTTTGGCAGGCGGGCCTTCCAATGAGCAGTTCTTC. Protein sequence: CASGLAGGPSNEQFF.

The chain combines TRBV9 with TRBJ2-1; 14 bases fit TRBD2. The germline CDR1 and CDR2 sequences are SGDLS and YYNGEE. Trimming at V came to 0 bases and at J to 8 bases, leaving 4 bases not matched to a gene. The CDR3 covers 16 residues. The CDR3 reads CASSVGGLAGVHEQFF. In nucleotides, the CDR3 is TGTGCCAGCAGCGTAGGGGGACTAGCGGGAGTTCATGAGCAGTTCTTC.

The rearrangement links TRBV7-9 to TRBJ2-2; possibly TRBD1 for D (7 bases). Germline loops: CDR1 SEHNR, CDR2 FQNEAQ (reference sequence). V lost 7 bases and J lost 2, with 20 bases in between. The CDR3 has 17 residues. The CDR3 DNA sequence: TGTGCCAGCAACGCTGCGGGGACAGTAATTAACACCGGGGAGCTGTTTTTT. Its protein product is CASNAAGTVINTGELFF.

This chain joins TRBV5-1 and TRBJ2-7; 9 nucleotides align to TRBD2. Germline CDR1 SGHRS, CDR2 YFSETQ. The junction had 5 bases not matched to a gene; V was cut back by 0 bases and J by 4 bases. The CDR3 spans 15 residues. DNA for the CDR3: TGCGCCAGCAGCTTGGTAGCTAGCGGGATATACGAGCAGTACTTC. This codes for CASSLVASGIYEQYF.

V usage is TRBV9 and J usage is TRBJ1-2; no clear D. CDR1 and CDR2 from the germline V gene are SGDLS and YYNGEE. The CDR3 loop spans 15 amino acids. V was pared by 3 bases and J by 0 bases, with 12 bases between. The DNA for the CDR3 is TGTGCCAGCAGCGCGGACGGACTCGCTAACTATGGCTACACCTTC. Translating it yields CASSADGLANYGYTF.

This clone was seen just once. The CDR3 bases are TGTGCCAGCAGCATCACGACAGGGGCTCTCTACAATGAGCAGTTCTTC. Translated: CASSITTGALYNEQFF. V usage is TRBV5-5 and J usage is TRBJ2-1, with TRBD1 matching over 8 bases. The CDR3 covers 16 residues. CDR1 and CDR2 from the germline V gene are SGHKS and YYEKEE (reference sequence). The V segment lost 4 bases and the J segment 3 bases; nucleotides outside the gene matches: 9.

V gene TRBV11-2 combines with J gene TRBJ2-5; 8 nucleotides align to TRBD1. From germline, CDR1 is SGHAT and CDR2 FQNNGV. The CDR3 covers 14 residues. The J segment lost 1 base and the V segment lost 3 bases, leaving 1 base of the junction unmatched. The CDR3 loop is CASSFGTGQETQYF. The DNA for the CDR3 is TGTGCCAGCAGCTTTGGGACAGGCCAAGAGACCCAGTACTTC.

V is TRBV6-5 and J is TRBJ1-1, with D perhaps TRBD1 (5 bases). Germline values: CDR1 MNHEY, CDR2 SVGAGI. This CDR3 comprises 14 residues. V was shortened by 6 bases and J by 1 base, with 12 bases between the two germline ends. The DNA for the CDR3 is TGTGCCAGCAGATTGACAGTGAAGAACACTGAAGCTTTCTTT. Its protein product is CASRLTVKNTEAFF.

This clone was observed a handful of times. The chain has TRBV3-1 (or the pseudogene TRBV3-2) and TRBJ2-2; D is possibly TRBD1 (5 bases). Germline V gives CDR1 LGHDT, CDR2 YNNKEL (reference sequence). The V gene lost 1 base and the J gene lost 9 bases, with 24 bases spanning the gap. The CDR3 spans 18 residues. The CDR3 protein is CASSQAPGQGRSNRELFF. The CDR3 nucleotides read TGTGCCAGCAGCCAAGCCCCTGGGCAGGGCCGGTCCAATCGGGAGCTGTTTTTT.

This chain's CDR3 is CASSATPGGETQYF. The CDR3 DNA is TGTGCCAGTAGTGCGACCCCAGGTGGGGAGACCCAGTACTTC. V usage is TRBV19 and J usage is TRBJ2-5; no definite D call. The CDR3 loop spans 14 amino acids. Deletions cut 5 bases from V and 5 bases from J, with 15 bases between. Germline V CDR1 and CDR2: LNHDA, SQIVND (reference sequence).

The gene calls are TRBV29-1 and TRBJ1-3, with 8 bases aligning to TRBD1. V trimming: 5 bases; J trimming: 3 bases; junction bases outside the gene matches: 6. There are 14 residues in the CDR3. CDR1 and CDR2 from the germline V gene are SQVTM and ANQGSEA. CDR3 region: CSVRQGADGNTIYF. In DNA form, the CDR3 reads TGCAGCGTTCGCCAGGGGGCGGATGGAAACACCATATATTTT.

This chain connects TRBV5-1 to TRBJ2-3; D call uncertain. Looked up from germline, CDR1 is SGHRS and CDR2 is YFSETQ. The CDR3 loop spans 15 amino acids. Trimming stripped 0 bases from V and 2 bases from J, with 10 bases between. CDR3 bases: TGCGCCAGCAGCTTGGGGCAGGCCTTCACAGATACGCAGTATTTT. Its translation: CASSLGQAFTDTQYF.

The chain joins TRBV5-1 to TRBJ1-1; 10 nucleotides align to TRBD1. The CDR3 extends over 14 amino acids. Trimming at V came to 4 bases and at J to 5 bases, leaving 5 bases not matched to a gene. Germline V CDR1 and CDR2: SGHRS, YFSETQ. CDR3 residues: CASSPGTGETEAFF. CDR3 nucleotide sequence: TGCGCCAGCAGCCCCGGGACAGGGGAAACTGAAGCTTTCTTT.

The table lists this clone with a count of one. CDR3 bases: TGCGCCAGCAGCCAACTAGGGGGCCCTAACAATGAGCAGTTCTTC. Translating it yields CASSQLGGPNNEQFF. This chain connects TRBV4-1 to TRBJ2-1, with 7 bases identical to TRBD1. In germline, CDR1 is MGHRA, CDR2 YSYEKL. The CDR3 is 15 residues long. Trimming cost V 2 bases and J 5 bases; bases outside gene matches: 6.

The chain has TRBV6-5 and TRBJ2-7; D is unresolved. There are 11 residues in the CDR3. Germline CDR1 is MNHEY and CDR2 is SVGAGI. V shed 5 bases and J shed 4 bases, with 6 bases lying between them. CDR3 in amino acids: CASSQQYEQYF. CDR3 sequence (DNA): TGTGCCAGCAGTCAACAGTACGAGCAGTACTTC.

The rearrangement joins TRBV14 to TRBJ2-1, with D perhaps matching TRBD1 (6 bases). Looked up from germline, CDR1 is SGHDN and CDR2 is FVKESK. V was pared by 0 bases and J by 10 bases, with 10 bases between. The CDR3 is 13 residues long. The CDR3: CASSQDIRGEQFF. The CDR3 DNA is TGTGCCAGCAGCCAAGATATCAGGGGCGAGCAGTTCTTC.

This chain links TRBV7-9 with TRBJ2-1; 8 bases map to TRBD2. V lost 5 bases to trimming and J lost 8 bases; unmatched junction nucleotides: 8. The CDR3 runs 14 residues. Germline V CDR1 and CDR2: SEHNR, FQNEAQ (reference sequence). The CDR3 DNA sequence: TGTGCCAGCAGCCCCAGCGGGAGTGGGCATGAGCAGTTCTTC. It is translated as CASSPSGSGHEQFF.

V and J are TRBV4-2 and TRBJ2-3, with 8 bases aligning to TRBD1. V shed 4 bases and J 0 bases; nucleotides not matched to a gene: 3. CDR1 and CDR2 (germline): LGHNA, YNFKEQ. This CDR3 region has 15 residues. CDR3 DNA: TGTGCCAGCAGCCTCGGACAGGGAAGCACAGATACGCAGTATTTT. Translated, it gives CASSLGQGSTDTQYF.

The sample holds one count of this clone. This chain uses TRBV19 with TRBJ1-6; D ambiguous. Trimming stripped 3 bases from V and 7 bases from J, with 13 bases between. CDR1 and CDR2 (germline): LNHDA, SQIVND (reference sequence). This CDR3 region has 15 residues. Here the CDR3 DNA reads TGTGCCAGTAGTATCGCGCGGGGTCCAAATTCACCCCTCCACTTT. Translating gives CASSIARGPNSPLHF.

V usage is TRBV6-4 and J usage is TRBJ2-3; weak D call: TRBD1 (5 bases). The CDR3 length is 15 residues. V lost 6 bases and J 2 bases, leaving 15 bases between the germline ends. Germline CDR1 reads MRHNA; CDR2 reads SNTAGT. The CDR3 loop is CASSAQGYSTDTQYF. CDR3 in DNA: TGTGCCAGCAGCGCCCAGGGATACTCCACAGATACGCAGTATTTT.